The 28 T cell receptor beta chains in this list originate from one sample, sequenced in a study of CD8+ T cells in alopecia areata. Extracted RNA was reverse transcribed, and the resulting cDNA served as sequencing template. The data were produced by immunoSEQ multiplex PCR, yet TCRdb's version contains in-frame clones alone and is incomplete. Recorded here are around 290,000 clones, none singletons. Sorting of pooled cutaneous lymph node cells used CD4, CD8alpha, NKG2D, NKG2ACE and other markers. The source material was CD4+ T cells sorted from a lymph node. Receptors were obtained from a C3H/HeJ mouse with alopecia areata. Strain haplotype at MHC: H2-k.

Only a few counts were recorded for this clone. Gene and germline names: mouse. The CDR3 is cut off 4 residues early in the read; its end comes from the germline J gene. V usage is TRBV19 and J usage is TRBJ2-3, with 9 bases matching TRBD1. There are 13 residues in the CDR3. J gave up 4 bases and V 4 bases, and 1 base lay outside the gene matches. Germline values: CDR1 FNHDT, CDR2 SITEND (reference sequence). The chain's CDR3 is CASSGQGTETLYF. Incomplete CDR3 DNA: TGTGCCAGCAGTGGACAGGGGACAGAA. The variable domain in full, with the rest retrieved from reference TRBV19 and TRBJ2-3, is GGIITQTPKFLIGQEGQKLTLKCQQNFNHDTMYWYRQDSGKGLRLIYYSITENDLQKGDLSEGYDASREKKSSFSLTVTSAQKNEMAVFLCASSGQGTETLYFGSGTRLTVL.

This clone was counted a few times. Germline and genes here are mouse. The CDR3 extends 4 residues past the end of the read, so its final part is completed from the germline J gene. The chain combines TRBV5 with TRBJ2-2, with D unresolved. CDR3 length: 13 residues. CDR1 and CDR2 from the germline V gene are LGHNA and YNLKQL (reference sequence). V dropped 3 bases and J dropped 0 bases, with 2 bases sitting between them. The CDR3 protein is CASSHTNTGQLYF. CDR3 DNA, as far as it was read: TGTGCCAGCAGCCATACAAACACCGGG.

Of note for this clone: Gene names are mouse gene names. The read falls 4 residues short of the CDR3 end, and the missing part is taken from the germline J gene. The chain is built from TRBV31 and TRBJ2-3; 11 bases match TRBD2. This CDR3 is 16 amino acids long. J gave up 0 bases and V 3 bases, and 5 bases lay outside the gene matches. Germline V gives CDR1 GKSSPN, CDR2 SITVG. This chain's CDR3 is CAWSSGTGGSAETLYF. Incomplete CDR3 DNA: TGTGCCTGGAGCTCCGGGACTGGGGGTAGTGCAGAA. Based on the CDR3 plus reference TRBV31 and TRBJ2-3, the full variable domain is AQTIHQWPVAEIKAVGSPLSLGCTIKGKSSPNLYWYWQATGGTLQQLFYSITVGQVESVVQLNLSASRPKDDQFILSTEKLLLSHSGFYLCAWSSGTGGSAETLYFGSGTRLTVL.

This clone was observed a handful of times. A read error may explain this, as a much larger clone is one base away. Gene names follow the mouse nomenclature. CDR3 DNA (partial): TGTGCCAGCAGTGGGGACAGGCAAGAC. This sequence encodes CASSGDRQD. The CDR3 in full is CASSGDRQDTQYF. The V gene is TRBV13-1, the J gene TRBJ2-5, with TRBD1 matching over 8 bases. The read comes to an end 4 residues before the CDR3 does, leaving the germline J gene to fill in the end. The CDR3 loop spans 13 amino acids. Germline trimming cut 3 bases from V and 3 bases from J; bases unmatched to any gene: 0. The V gene's germline CDR1 is NSHNY and CDR2 SYGAGN.

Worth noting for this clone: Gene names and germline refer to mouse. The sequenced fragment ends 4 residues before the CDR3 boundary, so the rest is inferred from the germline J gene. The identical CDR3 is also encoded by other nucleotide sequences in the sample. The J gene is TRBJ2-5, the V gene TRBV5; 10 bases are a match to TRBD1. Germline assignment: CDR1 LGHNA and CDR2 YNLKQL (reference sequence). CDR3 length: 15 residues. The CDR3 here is CASSQTGTGEDTQYF. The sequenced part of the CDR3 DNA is TGTGCCAGCAGCCAAACCGGGACAGGGGAGGAC.

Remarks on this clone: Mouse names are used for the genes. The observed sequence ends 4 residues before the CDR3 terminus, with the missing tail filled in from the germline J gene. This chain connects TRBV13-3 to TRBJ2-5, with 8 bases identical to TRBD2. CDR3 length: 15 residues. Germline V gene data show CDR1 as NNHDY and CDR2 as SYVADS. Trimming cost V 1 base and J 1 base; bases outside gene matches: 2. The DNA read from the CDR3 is TGTGCCAGCAGTGATCCGACTGGGGACCAAGAC. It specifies CASSDPTGDQD. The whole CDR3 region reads CASSDPTGDQDTQYF.

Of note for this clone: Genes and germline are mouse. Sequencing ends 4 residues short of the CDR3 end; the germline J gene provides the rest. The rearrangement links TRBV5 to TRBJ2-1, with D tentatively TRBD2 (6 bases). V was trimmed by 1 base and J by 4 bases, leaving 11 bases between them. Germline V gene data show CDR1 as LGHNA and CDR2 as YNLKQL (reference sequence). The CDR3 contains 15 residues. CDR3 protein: CASSQVSGGYAEQFF. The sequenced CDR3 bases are TGTGCCAGCAGCCAAGTATCCGGGGGGTATGCT.

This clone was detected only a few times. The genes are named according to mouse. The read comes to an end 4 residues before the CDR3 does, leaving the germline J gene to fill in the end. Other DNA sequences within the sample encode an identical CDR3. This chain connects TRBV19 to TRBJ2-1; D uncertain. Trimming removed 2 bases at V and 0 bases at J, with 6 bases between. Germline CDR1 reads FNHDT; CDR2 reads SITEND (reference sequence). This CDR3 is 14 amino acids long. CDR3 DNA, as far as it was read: TGTGCCAGCAGTATTAACAATAACTATGCT. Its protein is CASSINNNYA. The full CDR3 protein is CASSINNNYAEQFF.

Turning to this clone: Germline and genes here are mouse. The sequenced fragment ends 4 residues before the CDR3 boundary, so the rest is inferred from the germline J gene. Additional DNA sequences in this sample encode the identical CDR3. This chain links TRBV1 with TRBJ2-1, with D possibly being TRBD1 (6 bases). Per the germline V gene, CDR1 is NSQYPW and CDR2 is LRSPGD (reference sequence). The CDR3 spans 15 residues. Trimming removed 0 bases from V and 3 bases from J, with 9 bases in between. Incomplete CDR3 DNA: TGCACCTGCAGTGCAGATCGGGACATCTATGCT. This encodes CTCSADRDIYA. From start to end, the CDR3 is CTCSADRDIYAEQFF.

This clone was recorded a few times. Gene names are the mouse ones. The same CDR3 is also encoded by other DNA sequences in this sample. CDR3 residues: CASSDAQGDYAEQFF. The sequenced part of the CDR3 DNA is TGTGCCAGCAGTGATGCTCAGGGGGACTATGCT. The V and J genes are TRBV13-1 and TRBJ2-1, with TRBD1 identical over 7 bases. With the read ending 4 residues before the CDR3 end, the germline J gene is used to fill in that end. The CDR3 is made up of 15 amino acids. The V segment lost 0 bases and the J segment 2 bases; nucleotides outside the gene matches: 2. Germline CDR1 and CDR2: NSHNY and SYGAGN.

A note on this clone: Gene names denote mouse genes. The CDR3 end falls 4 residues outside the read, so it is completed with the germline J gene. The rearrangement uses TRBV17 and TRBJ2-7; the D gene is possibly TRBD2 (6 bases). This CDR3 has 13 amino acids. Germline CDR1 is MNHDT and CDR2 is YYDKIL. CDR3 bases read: TGTGCTAGCAGTGGTGGGGGTCCTTAT. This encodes CASSGGGPY. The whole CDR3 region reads CASSGGGPYEQYF. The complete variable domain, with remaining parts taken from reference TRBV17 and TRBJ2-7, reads DTTVKQNPRYKLARVGKPVNLICSQTMNHDTMYWYQKKPNQAPKLLLFYYDKILNREADTFEKFQSSRPNNSFCSLYIGSAGLEYSAMYLCASSGGGPYEQYFGPGTRLTVL.

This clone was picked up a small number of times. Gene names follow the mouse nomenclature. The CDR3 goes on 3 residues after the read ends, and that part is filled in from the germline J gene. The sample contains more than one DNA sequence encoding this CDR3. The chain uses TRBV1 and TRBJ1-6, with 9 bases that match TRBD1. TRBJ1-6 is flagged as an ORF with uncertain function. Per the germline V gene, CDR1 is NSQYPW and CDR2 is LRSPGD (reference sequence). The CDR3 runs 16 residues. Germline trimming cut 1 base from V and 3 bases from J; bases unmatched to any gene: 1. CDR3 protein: CTCSAGTGVYNSPLYF. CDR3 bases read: TGCACCTGCAGTGCAGGGACAGGGGTCTATAATTCGCCC.

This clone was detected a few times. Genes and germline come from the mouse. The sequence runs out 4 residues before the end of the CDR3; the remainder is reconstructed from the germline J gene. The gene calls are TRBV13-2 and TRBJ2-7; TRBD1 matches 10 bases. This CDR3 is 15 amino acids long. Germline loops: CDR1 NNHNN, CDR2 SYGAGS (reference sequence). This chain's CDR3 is CASGDPGQGVYEQYF. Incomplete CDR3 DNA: TGTGCCAGCGGTGATCCAGGACAGGGGGTTTAT.

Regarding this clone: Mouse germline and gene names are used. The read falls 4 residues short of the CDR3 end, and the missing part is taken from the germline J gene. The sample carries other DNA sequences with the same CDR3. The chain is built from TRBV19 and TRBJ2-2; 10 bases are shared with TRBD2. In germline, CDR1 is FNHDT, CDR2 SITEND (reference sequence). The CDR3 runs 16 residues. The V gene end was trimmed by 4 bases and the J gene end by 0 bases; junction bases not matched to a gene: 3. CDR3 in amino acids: CASSSGLGANTGQLYF. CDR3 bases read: TGTGCCAGCAGTTCCGGACTGGGGGCAAACACCGGG.

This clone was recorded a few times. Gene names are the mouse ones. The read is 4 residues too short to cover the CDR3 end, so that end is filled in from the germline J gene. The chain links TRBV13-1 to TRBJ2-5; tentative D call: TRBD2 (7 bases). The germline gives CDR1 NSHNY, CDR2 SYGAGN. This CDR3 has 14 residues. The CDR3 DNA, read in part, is TGTGCCAGCAGTGATCGGGGGGCGCTAGAC. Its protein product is CASSDRGALD. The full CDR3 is CASSDRGALDTQYF.

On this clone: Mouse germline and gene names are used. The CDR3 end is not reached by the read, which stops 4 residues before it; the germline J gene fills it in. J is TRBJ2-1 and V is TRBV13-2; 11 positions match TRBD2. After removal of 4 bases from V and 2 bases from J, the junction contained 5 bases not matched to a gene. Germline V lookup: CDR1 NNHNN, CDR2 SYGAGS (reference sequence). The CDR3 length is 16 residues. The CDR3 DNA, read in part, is TGTGCCAGCGGTCCCCCGACTGGGGGGGACTATGCT. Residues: CASGPPTGGDYA. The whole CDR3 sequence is CASGPPTGGDYAEQFF.

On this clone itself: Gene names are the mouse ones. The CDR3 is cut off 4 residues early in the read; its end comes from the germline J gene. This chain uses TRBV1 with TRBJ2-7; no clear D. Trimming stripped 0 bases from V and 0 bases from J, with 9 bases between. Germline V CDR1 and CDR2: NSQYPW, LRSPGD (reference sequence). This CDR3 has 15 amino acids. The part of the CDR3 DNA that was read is TGCACCTGCAGTGCAGATGCGCAGAGCTCCTAT. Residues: CTCSADAQSSY. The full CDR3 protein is CTCSADAQSSYEQYF.

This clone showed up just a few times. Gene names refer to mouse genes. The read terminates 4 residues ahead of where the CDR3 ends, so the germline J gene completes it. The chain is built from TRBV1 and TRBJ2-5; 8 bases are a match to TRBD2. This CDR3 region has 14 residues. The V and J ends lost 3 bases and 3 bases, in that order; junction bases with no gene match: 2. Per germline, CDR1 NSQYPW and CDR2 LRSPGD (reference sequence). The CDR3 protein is CTCSAWGAQDTQYF. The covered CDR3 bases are TGCACCTGCAGTGCCTGGGGGGCTCAAGAC.

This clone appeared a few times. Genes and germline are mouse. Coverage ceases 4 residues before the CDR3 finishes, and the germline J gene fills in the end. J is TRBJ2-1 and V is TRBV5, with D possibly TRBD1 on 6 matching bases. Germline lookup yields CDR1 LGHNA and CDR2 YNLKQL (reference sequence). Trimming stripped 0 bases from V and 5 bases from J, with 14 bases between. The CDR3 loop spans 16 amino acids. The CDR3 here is CASSQDTFAGDAEQFF. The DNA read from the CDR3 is TGTGCCAGCAGCCAAGATACGTTCGCAGGGGATGCT.

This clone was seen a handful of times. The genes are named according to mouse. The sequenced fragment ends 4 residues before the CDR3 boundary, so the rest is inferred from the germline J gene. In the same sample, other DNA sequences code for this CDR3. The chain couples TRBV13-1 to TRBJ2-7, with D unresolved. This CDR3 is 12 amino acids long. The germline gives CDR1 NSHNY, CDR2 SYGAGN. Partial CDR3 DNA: TGTGCCAGCAGTGATGCCAATTAT. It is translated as CASSDANY. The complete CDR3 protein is CASSDANYEQYF.

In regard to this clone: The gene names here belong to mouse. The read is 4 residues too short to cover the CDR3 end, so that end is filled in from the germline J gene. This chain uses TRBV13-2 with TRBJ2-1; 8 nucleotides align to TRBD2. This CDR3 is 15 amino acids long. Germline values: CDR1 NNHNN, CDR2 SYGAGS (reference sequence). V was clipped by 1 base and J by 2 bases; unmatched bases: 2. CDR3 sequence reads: CASGDLGLDYAEQFF. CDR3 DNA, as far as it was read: TGTGCCAGCGGTGATTTGGGACTGGACTATGCT.

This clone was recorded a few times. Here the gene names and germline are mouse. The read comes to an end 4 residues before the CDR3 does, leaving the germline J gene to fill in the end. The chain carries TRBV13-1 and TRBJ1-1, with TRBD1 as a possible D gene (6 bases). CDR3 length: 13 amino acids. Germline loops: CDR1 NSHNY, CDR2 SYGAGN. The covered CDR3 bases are TGTGCCAGCAGTGATCCACAGGGAACA. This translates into CASSDPQGT. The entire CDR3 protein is CASSDPQGTEVFF.

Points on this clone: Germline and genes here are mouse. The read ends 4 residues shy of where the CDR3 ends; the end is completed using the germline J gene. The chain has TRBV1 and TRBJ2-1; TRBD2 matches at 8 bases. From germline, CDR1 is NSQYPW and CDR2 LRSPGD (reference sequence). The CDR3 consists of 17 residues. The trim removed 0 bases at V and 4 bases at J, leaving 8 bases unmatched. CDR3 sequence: CTCSADEWGGKYAEQFF. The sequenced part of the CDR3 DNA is TGCACCTGCAGTGCAGATGAGTGGGGGGGGAAGTATGCT.

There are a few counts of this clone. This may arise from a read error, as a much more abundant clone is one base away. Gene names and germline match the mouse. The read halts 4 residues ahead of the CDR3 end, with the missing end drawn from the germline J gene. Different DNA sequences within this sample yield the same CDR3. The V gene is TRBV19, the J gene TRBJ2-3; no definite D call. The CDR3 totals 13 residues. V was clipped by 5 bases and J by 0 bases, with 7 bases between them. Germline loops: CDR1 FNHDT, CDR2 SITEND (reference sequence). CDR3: CASSDNSAETLYF. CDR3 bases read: TGTGCCAGCAGCGACAATAGTGCAGAA.

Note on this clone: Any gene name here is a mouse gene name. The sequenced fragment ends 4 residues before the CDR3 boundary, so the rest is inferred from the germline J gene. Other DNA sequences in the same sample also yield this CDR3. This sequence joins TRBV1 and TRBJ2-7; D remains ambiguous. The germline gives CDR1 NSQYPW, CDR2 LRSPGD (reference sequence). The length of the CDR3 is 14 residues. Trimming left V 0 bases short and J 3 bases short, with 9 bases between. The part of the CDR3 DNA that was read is TGCACCTGCAGTGCAGATCCGGCAGGCTAT. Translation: CTCSADPAGY. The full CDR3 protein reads CTCSADPAGYEQYF.

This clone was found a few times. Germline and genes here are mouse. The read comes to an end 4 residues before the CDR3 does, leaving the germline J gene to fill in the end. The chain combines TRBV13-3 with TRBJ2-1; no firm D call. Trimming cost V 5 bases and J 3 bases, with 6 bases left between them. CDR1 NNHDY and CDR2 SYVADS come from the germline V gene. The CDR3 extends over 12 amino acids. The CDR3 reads CASRTTYAEQFF. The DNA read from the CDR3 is TGTGCCAGCAGAACAACCTATGCT.

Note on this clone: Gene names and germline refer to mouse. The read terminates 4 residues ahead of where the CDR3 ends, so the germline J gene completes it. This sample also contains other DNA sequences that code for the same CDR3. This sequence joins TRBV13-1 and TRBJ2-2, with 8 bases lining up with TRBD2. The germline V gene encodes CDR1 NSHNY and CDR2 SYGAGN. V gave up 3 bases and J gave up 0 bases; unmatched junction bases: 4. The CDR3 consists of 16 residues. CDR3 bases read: TGTGCCAGCAGTGGCGGACTGGGTGCAAACACCGGG. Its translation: CASSGGLGANTG. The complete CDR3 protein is CASSGGLGANTGQLYF.

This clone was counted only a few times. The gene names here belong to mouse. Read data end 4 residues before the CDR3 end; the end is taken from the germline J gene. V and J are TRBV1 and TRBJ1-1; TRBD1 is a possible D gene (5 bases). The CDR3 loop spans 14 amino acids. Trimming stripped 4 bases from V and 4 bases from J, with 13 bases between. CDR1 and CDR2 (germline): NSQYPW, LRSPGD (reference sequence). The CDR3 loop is CTCSGRGGGTEVFF. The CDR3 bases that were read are TGCACCTGCAGTGGGAGGGGAGGAGGCACA.